These 26 T cell receptor beta chains were sequenced from one sample in a study of neurological immune-mediated disorders. A single record per CDR3 protein comes from TCRdb applying MiXCR to the 5' RACE reads. The table includes more than 40,000 distinct CDR3 sequences, about 14% detected once. Sequenced sample: CD4+ T cells from blood. The receptors here all came from a woman aged 60-75 years with HTLV-1-associated myelopathy (HAM/TSP).

This clonotype was observed at least ten times. The gene calls are TRBV6-1 and TRBJ1-1, with D maybe TRBD1 (5 bases). This CDR3 has 16 residues. CDR1 and CDR2 (germline): MNHNS, SASEGT. V was pared by 7 bases and J by 5 bases, with 23 bases between. CDR3 protein: CASIVRGWARGTEAFF. In DNA, the CDR3 is TGTGCCAGCATAGTGAGGGGTTGGGCTCGGGGTACTGAAGCTTTCTTT.

This clonotype showed up many times. The rearrangement links TRBV20-1 to TRBJ1-2, with a possible D match to TRBD1 (5 bases). The CDR3 contains 14 residues. V lost 0 bases and J lost 6, with 14 bases in between. Germline lookup yields CDR1 DFQATT and CDR2 SNEGSKA (reference sequence). CDR3 sequence reads: CSARDMAGYDGYTF. Here the CDR3 DNA reads TGCAGTGCTAGAGATATGGCAGGGTATGATGGCTACACCTTC.

This clonotype was recorded once. The rearrangement uses TRBV3-1 and TRBJ2-5; the D is unclear. Germline CDR1 reads LGHDT; CDR2 reads YNNKEL (reference sequence). Trimming took off 2 bases at V and 5 bases at J, with 6 bases between the two ends. The CDR3 loop spans 12 amino acids. The CDR3: CASSQLGETQYF. For the CDR3, the DNA is TGTGCCAGCAGCCAATTAGGGGAGACCCAGTACTTC.

This clonotype was seen repeatedly, ten times or more. The chain recombines TRBV5-1 with TRBJ1-5, with a weak D call TRBD1 (5 bases). Germline V gives CDR1 SGHRS, CDR2 YFSETQ. With 0 bases removed from V and 4 bases from J, the gap between germline ends came to 11 bases. CDR3 length equals 15 residues. The CDR3 sequence: CASSLETGRNQPQHF. CDR3 coding DNA: TGCGCCAGCAGCTTGGAAACAGGACGAAATCAGCCCCAGCATTTT.

This clonotype was counted at least ten times. The chain carries TRBV29-1 and TRBJ2-3; the D gene could be TRBD1 or TRBD2 (5 bases each). V lost 6 bases and J lost 0, with 16 bases in between. CDR1 and CDR2 (germline): SQVTM, ANQGSEA. CDR3 length: 15 amino acids. The DNA of the CDR3 is TGCAGCGTCGAGGGGTCTATGGTTAGCACAGATACGCAGTATTTT. It encodes CSVEGSMVSTDTQYF.

This clonotype was picked up many times. This chain joins TRBV2 and TRBJ1-2; 9 bases match TRBD1. Germline-derived CDR1 and CDR2 are SNHLY and FYNNEI. This CDR3 region has 14 residues. V lost 2 bases to trimming and J lost 6 bases; unmatched junction nucleotides: 4. The CDR3 region is CASSESRQGDGYTF. In DNA form, the CDR3 reads TGTGCCAGCAGTGAATCCCGACAGGGGGATGGCTACACCTTC.

This clonotype was counted at least ten times. This CDR3 is CASSFGLAGALPYEQYF. The CDR3 DNA reads TGTGCCAGCAGTTTCGGACTAGCGGGGGCCCTGCCCTACGAGCAGTACTTC. V usage is TRBV12-3 or TRBV12-4 and J usage is TRBJ2-7; TRBD2 agrees at 13 bases. V dropped 3 bases and J dropped 2; count of bases not matched to a gene: 7. CDR3 length: 17 amino acids.

At least ten counts were recorded for this clonotype. The chain is built from TRBV3-1 and TRBJ2-1; perhaps TRBD1 as D (6 bases). V was shortened by 1 base and J by 10 bases, with 11 bases between the two germline ends. From germline, CDR1 is LGHDT and CDR2 YNNKEL (reference sequence). This CDR3 has 13 residues. CDR3 nucleotide sequence: TGTGCCAGCAGCCAAGGGTCCGGGACAGAGCAGTTCTTC. This sequence encodes CASSQGSGTEQFF.

This clonotype appeared many times. The chain uses TRBV29-1 and TRBJ2-7, with 10 bases matching TRBD1. After removal of 7 bases from V and 2 bases from J, the junction contained 2 bases not matched to a gene. CDR1 SQVTM and CDR2 ANQGSEA come from the germline V gene. The CDR3 totals 12 residues. CDR3 protein: CSGGQGAYEQYF. The CDR3 coding sequence is TGCAGCGGTGGACAGGGGGCCTACGAGCAGTACTTC.

This clonotype has at least ten counts. The CDR3 region is CASGDSYQETQYF. The CDR3 DNA reads as TGCGCCAGCGGGGACAGCTACCAAGAGACCCAGTACTTC. This chain links TRBV5-1 with TRBJ2-5, with 7 bases aligning to TRBD1. Germline trimming cut 7 bases from V and 0 bases from J; bases unmatched to any gene: 3. The length of the CDR3 is 13 residues. Per germline, CDR1 SGHRS and CDR2 YFSETQ.

This clonotype was recorded at least ten times. The chain has TRBV2 and TRBJ2-2; D is possibly TRBD1 (6 bases). The CDR3 is 17 residues long. V was clipped by 5 bases and J by 3 bases, with 19 bases between them. Germline loops: CDR1 SNHLY, CDR2 FYNNEI. This chain's CDR3 is CASSLPRGWGYTGELFF. CDR3 bases: TGTGCCAGCAGTCTACCCAGGGGATGGGGGTACACCGGGGAGCTGTTTTTT.

CDR3 in amino acids: CASSIVSATDTQYF. In DNA form, the CDR3 reads TGTGCCAGTAGTATAGTGTCAGCTACAGATACGCAGTATTTT. The chain uses TRBV19 and TRBJ2-3; no definite D call. CDR3 size: 14 residues. Trimming pared 1 base from V and 3 bases from J, leaving 8 bases between. Looked up from germline, CDR1 is LNHDA and CDR2 is SQIVND (reference sequence). Filled out from reference TRBV19 and TRBJ2-3, the complete variable domain reads DGGITQSPKYLFRKEGQNVTLSCEQNLNHDAMYWYRQDPGQGLRLIYYSQIVNDFQKGDIAEGYSVSREKKESFPLTVTSAQKNPTAFYLCASSIVSATDTQYFGPGTRLTVL.

This clonotype was seen ten or more times. This chain uses TRBV18 with TRBJ1-1; D is uncertain. Trimming pared 4 bases from V and 1 base from J, leaving 10 bases between. CDR3 size: 14 residues. Germline CDR1 KGHSH, CDR2 LQKENI. The CDR3 nucleotides read TGTGCCAGCTCACTAGGACGGAGGAACACTGAAGCTTTCTTT. Translated, it gives CASSLGRRNTEAFF.

This clonotype has at least ten counts. This sequence joins TRBV6-6 and TRBJ2-7; possible D gene TRBD1, 6 bases. The CDR3 loop spans 15 amino acids. The V end was cut by 2 bases, the J end by 2 bases, with 13 bases between. CDR1 and CDR2 from the germline V gene are MNHNY and SVGAGI (reference sequence). The CDR3 spells CASSYRGRGPYEQYF. The CDR3 DNA reads as TGTGCCAGCAGTTACCGCGGCAGGGGACCCTACGAGCAGTACTTC.

This clonotype was seen many times. V gene TRBV7-2 combines with J gene TRBJ2-1; D possibly corresponds to TRBD2 (6 bases). This CDR3 has 12 residues. The V gene lost 6 bases and the J gene lost 3 bases, with 6 bases spanning the gap. Germline V gene lookup returns CDR1 SGHTA and CDR2 FQGNSA. The CDR3 sequence: CASSSGYNEQFF. The CDR3 nucleotides read TGTGCCAGCAGTAGCGGCTACAATGAGCAGTTCTTC.

This sequence joins TRBV6-2 or TRBV6-3 and TRBJ1-1, with no clear D. Between the trimmed V and J ends, which lost 2 bases and 8 bases, there was a span of 9 bases. The germline CDR1 and CDR2 sequences are MNHEY and SVGEGT. The CDR3 is 12 residues long. Written as DNA, the CDR3 is TGTGCCAGCAGTTACGAGTACGAAGAAGCTTTCTTT. It encodes CASSYEYEEAFF.

This clonotype is categorized as medium-sized. This sequence joins TRBV29-1 and TRBJ1-1, with TRBD1 matching 9 bases. Trimming removed 7 bases from V and 5 bases from J; junction bases left unmatched: 8. The V gene's germline CDR1 is SQVTM and CDR2 ANQGSEA. CDR3 length: 13 amino acids. CDR3 sequence (DNA): TGCAGCGGGTTGACAGGGGGTGATACTGAAGCTTTCTTT. Protein sequence: CSGLTGGDTEAFF.

This clonotype was seen ten or more times. The rearrangement joins TRBV20-1 to TRBJ1-2; D unresolved. Trimming took 4 bases from V and 4 from J, leaving 7 bases between them. In germline, CDR1 is DFQATT, CDR2 SNEGSKA (reference sequence). The CDR3 runs to 11 residues. CDR3 coding DNA: TGCAGTGCTACACGTCCCTATGGCTACACCTTC. Protein sequence: CSATRPYGYTF.

This clonotype was counted only a few times. The CDR3 loop reads CASSFGPGMNTEAFF. CDR3 nucleotide sequence: TGTGCCAGCAGCTTTGGTCCGGGGATGAACACTGAAGCTTTCTTT. The rearrangement uses TRBV7-3 and TRBJ1-1; D unclear. The germline V gene encodes CDR1 SGHTA and CDR2 FQGTGA. There are 15 residues in the CDR3. V lost 3 bases and J 0 bases, leaving 11 bases between the germline ends.

This clonotype was detected many times. The chain has TRBV6-5 and TRBJ2-1, with D perhaps being TRBD1 or TRBD2 (5 bases each). V was shortened by 9 bases and J by 8 bases, with 11 bases between the two germline ends. The CDR3 has 11 residues. Germline CDR1 and CDR2: MNHEY and SVGAGI. CDR3 nucleotides: TGTGCCAGTAAACGGGGCGATGAGCAGTTCTTC. This sequence encodes CASKRGDEQFF.

This clonotype was picked up many times. The V gene is TRBV7-9, the J gene TRBJ1-2, with 8 bases aligning to TRBD1. CDR1 and CDR2 (germline): SEHNR, FQNEAQ (reference sequence). The V gene end was trimmed by 5 bases and the J gene end by 4 bases; junction bases not matched to a gene: 9. CDR3 length: 15 amino acids. The CDR3 here is CASSHRSGTGYGYTF. In DNA, the CDR3 is TGTGCCAGCAGCCACCGTAGCGGGACAGGCTATGGCTACACCTTC.

This clonotype appeared many times. In DNA, the CDR3 is TGCGCCAGCAGCTTGGGTCTAGCGGGGGGCATTGAGCAGTTCTTC. Translation gives CASSLGLAGGIEQFF. The J gene is TRBJ2-1, the V gene TRBV5-1; 11 nucleotides match TRBD2. V dropped 0 bases and J dropped 9; count of bases not matched to a gene: 5. CDR3 length equals 15 residues. Germline values: CDR1 SGHRS, CDR2 YFSETQ.

This clonotype has at least ten counts. This chain links TRBV28 with TRBJ1-5, with 8 bases lining up with TRBD1. There are 15 residues in the CDR3. Trimming cost V 3 bases and J 7 bases; bases outside gene matches: 8. From germline, CDR1 is MDHEN and CDR2 SYDVKM. DNA for the CDR3: TGTGCCAGCAGTTTTCGGCAGGGGGCCTACCAGCCCCAGCATTTT. Its protein product is CASSFRQGAYQPQHF.

The table lists this clonotype with many counts. This chain joins TRBV20-1 and TRBJ1-1, with 7 bases identical to TRBD1. CDR3 length: 15 amino acids. CDR1 DFQATT and CDR2 SNEGSKA come from the germline V gene (reference sequence). Trimming took 3 bases from V and 4 from J; bases not matched to a gene: 11. Here the CDR3 reads CSARRGGGRGTEAFF. CDR3 coding DNA: TGCAGTGCTAGGCGGGGAGGGGGCAGGGGCACTGAAGCTTTCTTT.

This clonotype has at least ten counts. The chain has TRBV4-2 and TRBJ1-1; D gene unclear. The V end was cut by 4 bases, the J end by 5 bases, with 11 bases between. Germline CDR1 reads LGHNA; CDR2 reads YNFKEQ. The CDR3 sequence is 13 residues long. DNA for the CDR3: TGTGCCAGCAGCCTCCTTAGCTATACTGAAGCTTTCTTT. It encodes CASSLLSYTEAFF.

This clonotype has ten or more counts. The gene calls are TRBV10-3 and TRBJ2-3; D is ambiguous. The germline V gene has CDR1 ENHRY and CDR2 SYGVKD. This CDR3 contains 11 residues. Trimming shortened V by 11 bases and J by 3 bases, and 9 bases separated the two germline ends. CDR3 nucleotides: TGTGCCGTAACCGGGACAGATACGCAGTATTTT. It translates to CAVTGTDTQYF.